This T cell receptor beta chain came from a study of T cells after yellow fever vaccination (dated by TCRdb to between 2018 and 2020). About the investigation overall: The SMART-Seq v4 Ultra Low Input RNA kit was used to prepare libraries from fractions with low cell numbers. Two healthy male donors, one aged 18 to 30 and one aged 30 to 40 years, were included in the cohort. To follow T-cell clones before and after both primary and booster YFV17D yellow fever vaccination, bulk TCR alpha and beta repertoires underwent longitudinal sequencing. Blood was collected at multiple timepoints before and after primary and secondary immunization, and bulk PBMC replicates and cell subsets were isolated. Summary of the overall study and its limitations: Compared with the primary T-cell response, the secondary T-cell response was faster but weaker, reaching its peak on day 5 rather than on day 15. Computational filtering was needed because FACS-sorted repertoires could contain abundant contaminating clonotypes from the bulk population. The study included only two donors, which limits how far the findings can be generalized. A small share of clonotypes occurred in both CD4 and CD8 compartments, likely arising from convergent recombination. Most clones expanded after primary vaccination (around 96% of CD4 and roughly 90% of CD8) were re-detected after the booster, suggesting that broad memory maintenance occurred.

The meaning of the sample's treatment or condition label: live attenuated yellow fever vaccine strain. At every blood-draw timepoint, two biological replicates of bulk PBMCs were collected. A standard Ficoll-Paque protocol was used to isolate PBMCs from peripheral blood. TriZol was used to extract RNA from bulk PBMCs, from CD4 and CD8 fractions, and from dextramer-positive and dextramer-negative fractions. Reading from cysteine to phenylalanine, the CDR3 counts 15 amino acids. CDR3 DNA is the only sequence kept; it has 45 bases, read in frame from the first base. The germline V end is reduced by 7 bases and the J end by 5 bases; junction bases left unmatched: 12. Reading the germline V gene gives CDR1 SNHLY and CDR2 FYNNEI. Note on this clonotype: The antigen it binds to is not known. Base qualities are missing; no much larger clone stands one base away.

TCR cDNA was made using 5'RACE template switching, a step that added a universal primer site and unique molecular identifiers. Priming for cDNA synthesis came from both the TCR alpha and TCR beta constant segments. Library amplification involved two PCR steps, and the second step added sample barcodes and sequencing adapters. Sequencing of libraries was done on Illumina HiSeq 2500 (2x100 bp) or NovaSeq (2x150 bp). The published analysis was carried out like this. MIGEC handled demultiplexing of reads and collapsing into UMI consensus sequences, while MiXCR performed V(D)J alignment. Vaccine-responding clonotypes were defined with edgeR using replicate PBMC samples, requiring FDR below 0.01 and a log2 fold change above 5 up to day 15. Each bulk clonotype received a CD4 or CD8 identity based on whether the sequenced CD4 or CD8 repertoire contained that clonotype at higher abundance. Starting from the raw public reads, TCRdb applied fastp trimming at Q25, assembled clones with MiXCR and retained in-frame beta chains. Every distinct CDR3 protein forms one entry, paired with its most common genes and DNA. It is TCRdb's table, rather than the study itself, that gives the V and J calls and clone size. A total of approximately 550,000 distinct CDR3 sequences appear in this sample, 15% to 20% of them only once. 13% to 15% of the sample is taken by the ten largest.

The chain is assembled from TRBV2 and TRBJ2-7; the junction holds 9 bases that match TRBD2. The sequencing here drew on PBMCs, taken 15 days after the yellow fever booster vaccination. The source of this sequence is a man aged 30 to 45 who received the YFV17D yellow fever vaccine. The CDR3 protein is CASTLTSGPYDEQYF. The DNA is as follows: TGTGCCAGCACCCTGACTAGCGGTCCGTACGACGAGCAGTACTTC.